One and the same sample provided the 31 T cell receptor beta chains below, sequenced in a study of shared T cell receptors in the human thymus (dated by TCRdb to about 2021). The library was built by means of the immunoSEQ multiplex PCR assay. Sourced from immuneACCESS, this table was stored by TCRdb with only in-frame sequences that have V and J called. A share of the clones is absent; for the studies checked, an unresolved V gene accounts for under half, and the remainder has no known explanation. This sample comprises 600,000 to 900,000 clones, 80% to 90% of them detected only once. The ten most abundant clones make up roughly 0.01% of the sample. These data were also reused for a study on human thymus T cells.

Sequencing was carried out using thymocytes. These receptors were collected from a girl less than two years old with a congenital heart defect. Donor details come from another sample of the same person, matched by shared clones.

This sequence joins TRBV7-8 and TRBJ2-7; D is undetermined. Trimming cost V 2 bases and J 5 bases, with 10 bases left between them. The CDR3 extends over 13 amino acids. Looked up from germline, CDR1 is SGHVS and CDR2 is FQNEAQ. In DNA, the CDR3 is TGTGCCAGCAGCTTATCAGGCAGGCACGAGCAGTACTTC. Amino acid sequence: CASSLSGRHEQYF.

The chain is built from TRBV6-5 and TRBJ2-3; the match to TRBD2 covers 10 bases. Germline V CDR1 and CDR2: MNHEY, SVGAGI. V gave up 0 bases and J gave up 5 bases; unmatched junction bases: 5. This CDR3 comprises 16 residues. CDR3 amino acids: CASSYSSGGAKDTQYF. CDR3 DNA: TGTGCCAGCAGTTACTCGAGCGGGGGGGCCAAAGATACGCAGTATTTT.

Here the CDR3 reads CASSYRQGGFTGELFF. CDR3 coding DNA: TGTGCCAGCAGTTACAGACAGGGGGGTTTCACCGGGGAGCTGTTTTTT. The V gene is TRBV6-5, the J gene TRBJ2-2; TRBD1 matches at 9 bases. CDR1 and CDR2 (germline): MNHEY, SVGAGI. The trim removed 2 bases at V and 4 bases at J, leaving 5 bases unmatched. The CDR3 totals 16 residues.

The chain joins TRBV19 to TRBJ1-5; 8 nucleotides match TRBD1. Per the germline V gene, CDR1 is LNHDA and CDR2 is SQIVND (reference sequence). The length of the CDR3 is 17 residues. V gave up 6 bases and J gave up 7 bases; unmatched junction bases: 17. CDR3 sequence reads: CASRQAGGQGGRQPQHF. CDR3 DNA: TGTGCCAGTAGGCAAGCGGGAGGACAGGGCGGGCGGCAGCCCCAGCATTTT.

This sequence joins TRBV27 and TRBJ2-7; no clear D. CDR3 size: 15 residues. V lost 2 bases to trimming and J lost 3 bases, with 14 bases between them. Germline V gives CDR1 MNHEY, CDR2 SMNVEV (reference sequence). CDR3 loop: CASSLKKNRYYEQYF. CDR3 DNA: TGTGCCAGCAGTTTAAAAAAGAACAGATACTACGAGCAGTACTTC.

The V gene is TRBV28, the J gene TRBJ1-1, with D possibly being TRBD1 (5 bases). This CDR3 is 17 amino acids long. V was cut by 7 bases and J by 4 bases, with 25 bases left in between. Germline assignment: CDR1 MDHEN and CDR2 SYDVKM. The CDR3 nucleotides are TGTGCCAGCATTCTCCCGGGGGTCCCGGACGGGAGCACTGAAGCTTTCTTT. It codes for CASILPGVPDGSTEAFF.

The chain carries TRBV19 and TRBJ1-5; 8 bases are a match to TRBD1. Germline lookup yields CDR1 LNHDA and CDR2 SQIVND (reference sequence). The V and J ends lost 2 bases and 7 bases, in that order; junction bases with no gene match: 13. CDR3 length equals 17 residues. CDR3 residues: CASSILGTGHRGQPQHF. Here the CDR3 DNA reads TGTGCCAGTAGTATACTTGGGACAGGCCACCGGGGGCAGCCCCAGCATTTT.

This clone was recorded only once. The V gene is TRBV10-3, the J gene TRBJ1-1; D gene uncertain. Germline CDR1 and CDR2: ENHRY and SYGVKD. The CDR3 covers 16 residues. With 2 bases removed from V and 4 bases from J, the gap between germline ends came to 17 bases. In DNA, the CDR3 is TGTGCCATCAGTGAGATCCCAGGCCCTGGAAGCACTGAAGCTTTCTTT. Protein: CAISEIPGPGSTEAFF.

The chain employs TRBV14 and TRBJ2-7; possible D gene TRBD1, 6 bases. The CDR3 extends over 18 amino acids. The V gene lost 1 base and the J gene lost 5 bases, with 24 bases spanning the gap. Germline CDR1 and CDR2: SGHDN and FVKESK. This chain's CDR3 is CASSQARSPGEACHEQYF. In DNA, the CDR3 is TGTGCCAGCAGCCAAGCACGGTCTCCAGGGGAAGCGTGCCACGAGCAGTACTTC.

This chain links TRBV7-3 with TRBJ2-1, with D possibly TRBD2 on 5 matching bases. Germline CDR1 reads SGHTA; CDR2 reads FQGTGA. The CDR3 is 14 amino acids. V lost 1 base, J lost 4 bases, and 8 bases lay in between. The CDR3 region has the DNA TGTGCCAGCAGCTTAAGAAGGGAGTACAATGAGCAGTTCTTC. Translated: CASSLRREYNEQFF. Full variable domain (missing parts from reference TRBV7-3 and TRBJ2-1): GAGVSQTPSNKVTEKGKYVELRCDPISGHTALYWYRQSLGQGPEFLIYFQGTGAADDSGLPNDRFFAVRPEGSVSTLKIQRTERGDSAVYLCASSLRREYNEQFFGPGTRLTVL.

This clone was seen a few times. The rearrangement uses TRBV2 and TRBJ2-1, with D maybe TRBD1 (6 bases). V lost 4 bases and J 8 bases, leaving 18 bases between the germline ends. Germline CDR1 is SNHLY and CDR2 is FYNNEI. The CDR3 contains 15 residues. In DNA, the CDR3 is TGTGCCAGCAGTGGAATCAAGGACAGTGGGGATGAGCAGTTCTTC. Translation gives CASSGIKDSGDEQFF.

V and J are TRBV4-3 and TRBJ2-3; the match to TRBD2 covers 7 bases. Germline V CDR1 and CDR2: LGHNA, YSLEER. With V trimmed by 0 bases and J by 2 bases, 11 bases remained unmatched. This CDR3 has 18 residues. In DNA form, the CDR3 reads TGCGCCAGCAGCCAAGATTTGGTTTTGGCGGGGGTCACAGATACGCAGTATTTT. Translation gives CASSQDLVLAGVTDTQYF.

This clone has more than one count but fewer than ten. This rearrangement joins TRBV5-1 to TRBJ2-2; D gene ambiguous. Between the trimmed V and J ends, which lost 4 bases and 6 bases, there was a span of 4 bases. The germline V gene has CDR1 SGHRS and CDR2 YFSETQ. There are 11 residues in the CDR3. As DNA, the CDR3 is TGCGCCAGCAGCGGCCCCGGGGAGCTGTTTTTT. Residues: CASSGPGELFF.

This sequence joins TRBV6-6 and TRBJ1-3, with TRBD1 as a possible D gene (5 bases). The length of the CDR3 is 15 residues. V was trimmed by 1 base and J by 2 bases, leaving 9 bases between them. The germline CDR1 and CDR2 sequences are MNHNY and SVGAGI (reference sequence). The CDR3 coding sequence is TGTGCCAGCAGTTACTTCCGGGGGGCTGGAAACACCATATATTTT. Encoded protein: CASSYFRGAGNTIYF.

The rearrangement links TRBV9 to TRBJ1-2; 7 bases map to TRBD1. The junction had 20 bases not matched to a gene; V was cut back by 0 bases and J by 0 bases. Germline CDR1 reads SGDLS; CDR2 reads YYNGEE. The CDR3 covers 21 residues. As DNA, the CDR3 is TGTGCCAGCAGCGTAGGTGGTAGGGGGCCCTTCTCGACCGGGGCTAACTATGGCTACACCTTC. Translating gives CASSVGGRGPFSTGANYGYTF.

The chain is built from TRBV2 and TRBJ2-2; possibly TRBD1 for D (6 bases). There are 15 residues in the CDR3. Trimming took 1 base from V and 5 from J, leaving 11 bases between them. Germline CDR1 reads SNHLY; CDR2 reads FYNNEI. CDR3 sequence: CASSEGGGVTGELFF. For the CDR3, the DNA is TGTGCCAGCAGTGAAGGTGGGGGCGTAACCGGGGAGCTGTTTTTT.

The J gene is TRBJ2-5, the V gene TRBV15; 8 bases align to TRBD2. The CDR3 extends over 17 amino acids. V shed 0 bases and J 0 bases; nucleotides not matched to a gene: 6. Germline V lookup: CDR1 LNHNV, CDR2 YYDKDF (reference sequence). The CDR3, as DNA: TGTGCCACCAGCAGAGATAGAAGCGGGGGATACCAAGAGACCCAGTACTTC. Amino acids: CATSRDRSGGYQETQYF.

The V and J genes are TRBV19 and TRBJ2-1, with 10 bases identical to TRBD2. The junction had 5 bases not matched to a gene; V was cut back by 8 bases and J by 4 bases. Germline V gene data show CDR1 as LNHDA and CDR2 as SQIVND (reference sequence). The CDR3 length is 14 residues. Here the CDR3 reads CASSSGGRYNEQFF. The CDR3 DNA reads TGTGCCAGTTCTAGCGGGGGCCGTTACAATGAGCAGTTCTTC.

This chain connects TRBV5-1 to TRBJ2-7; perhaps TRBD1 as D (5 bases). This CDR3 is 17 amino acids long. Germline V gives CDR1 SGHRS, CDR2 YFSETQ. V lost 0 bases, J lost 2 bases, and 18 bases lay in between. CDR3 sequence (DNA): TGCGCCAGCAGCTTGGCCTTAGGGGCACCCCACCCCTACGAGCAGTACTTC. Translation gives CASSLALGAPHPYEQYF. The whole variable domain, filled in from reference TRBV5-1 and TRBJ2-7, reads KAGVTQTPRYLIKTRGQQVTLSCSPISGHRSVSWYQQTPGQGLQFLFEYFSETQRNKGNFPGRFSGRQFSNSRSEMNVSTLELGDSALYLCASSLALGAPHPYEQYFGPGTRLTVT.

The genes are TRBV5-4 and TRBJ2-3; 11 nucleotides match TRBD2. V lost 4 bases and J lost 2; bases outside the gene matches: 18. The CDR3 loop spans 20 amino acids. Germline V gene lookup returns CDR1 SGHNT and CDR2 YYREEE (reference sequence). The CDR3 region is CASSRSSGLAGGPDTDTQYF. The DNA for the CDR3 is TGTGCCAGCAGCCGCTCATCCGGGCTAGCGGGGGGCCCCGACACAGATACGCAGTATTTT.

The rearrangement joins TRBV9 to TRBJ2-3; D might be TRBD1 (5 bases). The CDR3 extends over 14 amino acids. V shed 0 bases and J shed 4 bases, with 9 bases lying between them. CDR1 is SGDLS, CDR2 YYNGEE, per germline. The CDR3 spells CASSVDQGPDTQYF. The CDR3 nucleotides read TGTGCCAGCAGCGTAGATCAGGGCCCAGATACGCAGTATTTT.

V is TRBV19 and J is TRBJ1-3; 10 bases match TRBD1. Trimming at V came to 4 bases and at J to 0 bases, leaving 9 bases not matched to a gene. Germline CDR1 LNHDA, CDR2 SQIVND (reference sequence). The length of the CDR3 is 18 residues. The CDR3 coding sequence is TGTGCCAGTAGTAACATACCGGGACAGGGGCCCTCTGGAAACACCATATATTTT. This translates into CASSNIPGQGPSGNTIYF.

The CDR3 region is CASSDKQETQYF. The CDR3, as DNA: TGTGCCAGTAGTGACAAGCAAGAGACCCAGTACTTC. The V and J genes are TRBV19 and TRBJ2-5; D gene ambiguous. CDR1 is LNHDA and CDR2 is SQIVND in the germline V gene (reference sequence). V was clipped by 5 bases and J by 2 bases, with 6 bases between them. This CDR3 is 12 amino acids long.

The chain carries TRBV10-3 and TRBJ1-5, with unresolved D. Germline loops: CDR1 ENHRY, CDR2 SYGVKD. Deletions cut 10 bases from V and 7 bases from J, with 17 bases between. The CDR3 has 13 amino acids. Here the CDR3 reads CATRGGQGQPQHF. Written as DNA, the CDR3 is TGTGCCACCCGGGGAGGGCAAGGACAGCCCCAGCATTTT.

V usage is TRBV11-2 and J usage is TRBJ2-1; 8 nucleotides align to TRBD2. Germline loops: CDR1 SGHAT, CDR2 FQNNGV. This CDR3 comprises 15 residues. J was trimmed by 3 bases and V by 6 bases; bases with no gene match: 7. The CDR3: CASRQAGDYYNEQFF. Here the CDR3 DNA reads TGTGCCAGCAGACAAGCGGGGGACTACTACAATGAGCAGTTCTTC.

The CDR3, as DNA: TGTGCCAGCGGCCAATCCTCATACGAGCAGTACTTC. It translates to CASGQSSYEQYF. The chain links TRBV2 to TRBJ2-7; D unclear. Germline CDR1 and CDR2: SNHLY and FYNNEI. CDR3 length: 12 amino acids. V gave up 8 bases and J gave up 4 bases, with 12 bases separating them.

V gene TRBV20-1 combines with J gene TRBJ2-7, with 11 bases fitting TRBD1. The germline gives CDR1 DFQATT, CDR2 SNEGSKA (reference sequence). This CDR3 comprises 11 residues. J was trimmed by 10 bases and V by 6 bases; bases with no gene match: 5. CDR3 coding DNA: TGCAGTGCGCGGACAGGGGGCAAACAGTACTTC. Protein product: CSARTGGKQYF.

The chain links TRBV10-3 to TRBJ1-1; D may be TRBD1 (6 bases). Trimming removed 11 bases at V and 0 bases at J, with 19 bases between. This CDR3 has 15 residues. The germline CDR1 and CDR2 sequences are ENHRY and SYGVKD. The DNA for the CDR3 is TGTGCCTCCACTCCCGGCAGGGGCATGAACACTGAAGCTTTCTTT. Translating gives CASTPGRGMNTEAFF.

The chain combines TRBV4-1 with TRBJ1-2; possibly TRBD1 for D (5 bases). Germline V gives CDR1 MGHRA, CDR2 YSYEKL. The V end was cut by 1 base, the J end by 4 bases, with 16 bases between. This CDR3 has 16 amino acids. DNA for the CDR3: TGCGCCAGCAGCCAAGTCGTACAGGCCTCCACCTATGGCTACACCTTC. This codes for CASSQVVQASTYGYTF.

The rearrangement links TRBV4-3 to TRBJ2-1, with a possible D match to TRBD2 (7 bases). V lost 1 base to trimming and J lost 13 bases, with 23 bases between them. The CDR3 sequence is 16 residues long. Per germline, CDR1 LGHNA and CDR2 YSLEER. The CDR3 loop reads CASSQGAGVFWGGQFF. In nucleotides, the CDR3 is TGCGCCAGCAGCCAAGGGGCAGGGGTCTTTTGGGGGGGCCAGTTCTTC.

V and J are TRBV28 and TRBJ2-2, with D possibly being TRBD2 (6 bases). The CDR3 covers 16 residues. Per germline, CDR1 MDHEN and CDR2 SYDVKM. Trimming left V 5 bases short and J 6 bases short, with 19 bases between. Here the CDR3 DNA reads TGTGCCAGCAGTCAGATGGGAGGAGGGGAGCCCGGGGAGCTGTTTTTT. Amino acid sequence: CASSQMGGGEPGELFF.